The 11 T cell receptor beta chains below were found in one sample sequenced in a study of technical replicates of blood from several donors. Produced via immunoSEQ multiplex PCR; TCRdb's table is partial and in-frame only. The sample contains about 78,000 clones, roughly 93% of which appear only once. Source material: T cells isolated from PBMCs. These receptors all stem from a human donor in good health.

J is TRBJ2-1 and V is TRBV5-4; 11 bases align to TRBD2. The CDR3 extends over 17 amino acids. Germline CDR1 is SGHNT and CDR2 is YYREEE (reference sequence). Trimming took 3 bases from V and 0 from J; bases not matched to a gene: 5. The CDR3 DNA reads as TGTGCCAGCAGCTCTGGAACTAGCGGGAGCTCCTACAATGAGCAGTTCTTC. Its protein product is CASSSGTSGSSYNEQFF.

This chain links TRBV4-1 with TRBJ2-7; perhaps TRBD2 as D (6 bases). The CDR3 runs 17 residues. V gave up 0 bases and J gave up 4 bases, with 19 bases separating them. Germline loops: CDR1 MGHRA, CDR2 YSYEKL. The DNA of the CDR3 is TGCGCCAGCAGCCAAGAAACGGGAGTAGTATCTCGGTACGAGCAGTACTTC. Translated: CASSQETGVVSRYEQYF.

The chain links TRBV28 to TRBJ1-5; 8 nucleotides agree with TRBD1. The CDR3 runs 14 residues. Looked up from germline, CDR1 is MDHEN and CDR2 is SYDVKM. J gave up 7 bases and V 8 bases, and 10 bases lay outside the gene matches. The CDR3 coding sequence is TGTGCCAGCCTAACTAGACAGGGGAGACAGCCCCAGCATTTT. This encodes CASLTRQGRQPQHF.

This chain links TRBV28 with TRBJ1-2; maybe TRBD1 (5 bases). This CDR3 region has 14 residues. V was trimmed by 2 bases and J by 4 bases, leaving 11 bases between them. In germline, CDR1 is MDHEN, CDR2 SYDVKM. The CDR3 DNA is TGTGCCAGCAGTTTAGACAGAGAGTCCTATGGCTACACCTTC. Residues: CASSLDRESYGYTF.

The chain carries TRBV27 and TRBJ2-5; 11 positions match TRBD1. The CDR3 is made up of 16 amino acids. V trimming: 3 bases; J trimming: 3 bases; junction bases outside the gene matches: 6. The V gene's germline CDR1 is MNHEY and CDR2 SMNVEV (reference sequence). CDR3 loop: CASSFRTGGVEETQYF. The CDR3 coding sequence is TGTGCCAGCAGTTTCCGGACAGGGGGCGTCGAAGAGACCCAGTACTTC.

V and J are TRBV7-9 and TRBJ2-1, with 7 positions matching TRBD1. V shed 3 bases, J shed 9 bases, and the junction held 8 bases outside the gene matches. Germline CDR1 reads SEHNR; CDR2 reads FQNEAQ (reference sequence). The CDR3 spans 14 residues. DNA for the CDR3: TGTGCCAGCAGCTTTTGGGCCGAGGGGGCTGAGCAGTTCTTC. Amino acid sequence: CASSFWAEGAEQFF.

The gene calls are TRBV5-1 and TRBJ2-5; TRBD1 matches 11 bases. The CDR3 covers 15 residues. The ends lost 4 bases at V and 5 bases at J; junction bases unmatched: 7. Germline-derived CDR1 and CDR2 are SGHRS and YFSETQ. In DNA, the CDR3 is TGCGCCAGCAGCCCACGGACAGGGGGCAGCGAGACCCAGTACTTC. Protein sequence: CASSPRTGGSETQYF.

CDR3 residues: CATSRDAGGIYNEQFF. Written as DNA, the CDR3 is TGTGCCACCAGCAGAGATGCGGGAGGGATCTACAATGAGCAGTTCTTC. This rearrangement joins TRBV15 to TRBJ2-1; 9 nucleotides line up with TRBD2. V lost 0 bases, J lost 3 bases, and 3 bases stayed unmatched. This CDR3 has 16 residues. Germline V gene sequence: CDR1 LNHNV, CDR2 YYDKDF (reference sequence).

This clone has just one count. This chain uses TRBV30 with TRBJ1-5; TRBD1 is a possible D gene (6 bases). Germline-derived CDR1 and CDR2 are GTSNPN and SVGIG (reference sequence). CDR3 size: 13 residues. V was cut by 5 bases and J by 5 bases, with 13 bases left in between. This CDR3 is CAWSGTTYQPQHF. CDR3 sequence (DNA): TGTGCCTGGTCTGGGACAACCTATCAGCCCCAGCATTTT.

This chain joins TRBV9 and TRBJ2-2, with unresolved D. Trimming removed 2 bases from V and 7 bases from J, with 6 bases in between. The CDR3 length is 12 residues. Germline CDR1 and CDR2: SGDLS and YYNGEE. The CDR3 spells CASSVSVGELFF. CDR3 in DNA: TGTGCCAGCAGCGTTTCCGTCGGGGAGCTGTTTTTT.

The gene calls are TRBV2 and TRBJ1-5; possible D gene TRBD1, 5 bases. There are 14 residues in the CDR3. V was shortened by 4 bases and J by 6 bases, with 13 bases between the two germline ends. From germline, CDR1 is SNHLY and CDR2 FYNNEI. The CDR3 DNA reads TGTGCCAGCAGTGGACAGATCGAGCGTCAGCCCCAGCATTTT. Translated, it gives CASSGQIERQPQHF. The entire variable domain, with the rest obtained from reference TRBV2 and TRBJ1-5, is as follows: EPEVTQTPSHQVTQMGQEVILRCVPISNHLYFYWYRQILGQKVEFLVSFYNNEISEKSEIFDDQFSVERPDGSNFTLKIRSTKLEDSAMYFCASSGQIERQPQHFGDGTRLSIL.